The following is a T cell receptor (beta chain) sequence with its context. Its cognate antigen is unknown. This sample is drawn from a study of T cell responses to AZD1222 COVID-19 vaccine. Method: immunoSEQ multiplex PCR; TCRdb's copy keeps in-frame clones and lacks some. Counted here are roughly 70,000 clones, more than 85% occurring once; the ten biggest clones make up 15% to 20%. This CDR3 has 18 amino acids. Germline lookup yields CDR1 SGDLS and CDR2 YYNGEE. Trimming shortened V by 0 bases and J by 0 bases, and 18 bases separated the two germline ends. The study's findings and limits: Dominant CD4 TCR responses targeted spike regions 160-218 and 743-854. Following two doses of AZD1222, Spike-specific TCR breadth and depth rose.

The sample consisted of peripheral blood, taken on day 0 of AZD1222 vaccination. The chain is built from TRBV9 and TRBJ1-1, with D perhaps matching TRBD1 (5 bases). This sequence originates from an adult in good health. The CDR3 nucleotides read TGTGCCAGCAGCGTAGGGCCGGGGCAGGGTCTCATGAACACTGAAGCTTTCTTT. This gives the protein CASSVGPGQGLMNTEAFF.